These T cell receptor beta chains were read from a single sample in a study of T-cell reconstitution after alpha-beta-depleted transplantation in children. One entry per CDR3 protein, called by TCRdb with MiXCR from the PCR reads. The sample comprises about 500,000 distinct CDR3 sequences, approximately 10% of which are singletons, and about 14% rests with the top ten. The specimen comprised PBMCs, mostly from graft donor cells, sampled 180 days after TCRalphabeta/CD19-depleted stem cell transplant. The receptor source for this set is a female patient aged 2-15 years who had a stem cell transplant for aplastic anemia, so the T cells may come from the graft donor. CDR3s include the opening cysteine and the closing phenylalanine or tryptophan. Fields, in order: V gene, J gene, CDR3 protein.

v_gene: TRBV20-1; j_gene: TRBJ2-3; CDR3aa: CSATKGGLAGGTQYF
v_gene: TRBV28; j_gene: TRBJ1-2; CDR3aa: CASSLRAGLGDGYTF
v_gene: TRBV7-9; j_gene: TRBJ2-7; CDR3aa: CASSRRGVSPEQYF
v_gene: TRBV29-1; j_gene: TRBJ2-7; CDR3aa: CSVVHHEQYF
v_gene: TRBV6-5; j_gene: TRBJ1-5; CDR3aa: CASSYSGNSNQPQHF
v_gene: TRBV28; j_gene: TRBJ1-6; CDR3aa: CASSLPGQGSSPLHF
v_gene: TRBV18; j_gene: TRBJ2-3; CDR3aa: CASSSQGPGTDTQYF
v_gene: TRBV10-3; j_gene: TRBJ2-7; CDR3aa: CAISESRGAPREQYF
v_gene: TRBV20-1; j_gene: TRBJ2-7; CDR3aa: CSASGAYEQYF
v_gene: TRBV7-2; j_gene: TRBJ2-5; CDR3aa: CASSFIYQAPQETQYF
v_gene: TRBV4-3; j_gene: TRBJ1-5; CDR3aa: CASSQERGSSNQPQHF
v_gene: TRBV15; j_gene: TRBJ1-2; CDR3aa: CATSRDHRNGYTF
v_gene: TRBV7-6; j_gene: TRBJ2-3; CDR3aa: CASSLDRALSDTQYF
v_gene: TRBV28; j_gene: TRBJ1-6; CDR3aa: CASSLPRSPLHF
v_gene: TRBV9; j_gene: TRBJ2-1; CDR3aa: CASSVDTGVVRNEQFF
v_gene: TRBV12-3/TRBV12-4; j_gene: TRBJ2-5; CDR3aa: CASSVLAAVQETQYF
v_gene: TRBV7-8; j_gene: TRBJ2-3; CDR3aa: CASSPFQPLTDTQYF
v_gene: TRBV14; j_gene: TRBJ2-1; CDR3aa: CASSQDSGVLYNEQFF
v_gene: TRBV5-1; j_gene: TRBJ1-2; CDR3aa: CASSLTGSYGYTF
v_gene: TRBV6-4; j_gene: TRBJ1-5; CDR3aa: CASSDSHISHLYSNQPQHF
v_gene: TRBV28; j_gene: TRBJ1-5; CDR3aa: CASSLLDRLSNQPQHF
v_gene: TRBV12-3/TRBV12-4; j_gene: TRBJ1-2; CDR3aa: CASSLVAGGYGYTF
v_gene: TRBV9; j_gene: TRBJ2-1; CDR3aa: CASSPRLAGGSPSSYNEQFF
v_gene: TRBV4-3; j_gene: TRBJ2-2; CDR3aa: CASTYSGTLGTGELFF
v_gene: TRBV6-1; j_gene: TRBJ1-1; CDR3aa: CASRDRGEYLITEAFF
v_gene: TRBV9; j_gene: TRBJ2-1; CDR3aa: CASSLLAGDSYNEQFF
v_gene: TRBV18; j_gene: TRBJ1-1; CDR3aa: CASSPSSPGRRMNTEAFF
v_gene: TRBV6-2/TRBV6-3; j_gene: TRBJ2-1; CDR3aa: CASSYVGHEQFF
v_gene: TRBV11-1; j_gene: TRBJ2-3; CDR3aa: CASSLSRGLADLTDTQYF
v_gene: TRBV29-1; j_gene: TRBJ2-2; CDR3aa: CSVVNRNTGELFF
v_gene: TRBV7-8; j_gene: TRBJ2-2; CDR3aa: CASSLAPAGLGELFF
v_gene: TRBV4-2; j_gene: TRBJ1-5; CDR3aa: CASSQAGQGYSKNQPQHF
v_gene: TRBV24-1; j_gene: TRBJ2-1; CDR3aa: CATSDMSPTDEQFF
v_gene: TRBV25-1; j_gene: TRBJ2-5; CDR3aa: CASSDRGLAETQYF
v_gene: TRBV7-2; j_gene: TRBJ2-2; CDR3aa: CASSLVGLAGNTGELFF
v_gene: TRBV29-1; j_gene: TRBJ2-1; CDR3aa: CSVPPSGRAPNEQFF
v_gene: TRBV5-1; j_gene: TRBJ1-2; CDR3aa: CASSLAPNYGYTF
v_gene: TRBV3-1; j_gene: TRBJ2-7; CDR3aa: CASSQGTRGTYEQYF
v_gene: TRBV7-8; j_gene: TRBJ2-3; CDR3aa: CASSIRPVPGGLGDTQYF
v_gene: TRBV29-1; j_gene: TRBJ2-2; CDR3aa: CSVAYRGRAGELFF
v_gene: TRBV6-1; j_gene: TRBJ2-1; CDR3aa: CASRPTLAGGRDEQFF
v_gene: TRBV7-3; j_gene: TRBJ2-1; CDR3aa: CASRKDTYYNEQFF
v_gene: TRBV7-2; j_gene: TRBJ2-1; CDR3aa: CASSYGGGTDGYNEQFF
v_gene: TRBV24-1; j_gene: TRBJ2-5; CDR3aa: CATSDSGQGQETQYF
v_gene: TRBV5-4; j_gene: TRBJ1-2; CDR3aa: CASSWGQAIDYGYTF
v_gene: TRBV4-2; j_gene: TRBJ2-7; CDR3aa: CASSQQAGETYEQYF
v_gene: TRBV12-3/TRBV12-4; j_gene: TRBJ1-5; CDR3aa: CASSPHRGGGQPQHF
v_gene: TRBV20-1; j_gene: TRBJ2-1; CDR3aa: CSAPYNEQFF
v_gene: TRBV25-1; j_gene: TRBJ2-3; CDR3aa: CASSDGLAGPTDTQYF
v_gene: TRBV12-3/TRBV12-4; j_gene: TRBJ2-3; CDR3aa: CASLILTSGVSDTQYF
v_gene: TRBV7-6; j_gene: TRBJ2-1; CDR3aa: CASSLLDGYNEQFF
v_gene: TRBV28; j_gene: TRBJ2-7; CDR3aa: CASSFGTGRHEQYF
v_gene: TRBV29-1; j_gene: TRBJ2-1; CDR3aa: CSVDVGLAGGNYNEQFF